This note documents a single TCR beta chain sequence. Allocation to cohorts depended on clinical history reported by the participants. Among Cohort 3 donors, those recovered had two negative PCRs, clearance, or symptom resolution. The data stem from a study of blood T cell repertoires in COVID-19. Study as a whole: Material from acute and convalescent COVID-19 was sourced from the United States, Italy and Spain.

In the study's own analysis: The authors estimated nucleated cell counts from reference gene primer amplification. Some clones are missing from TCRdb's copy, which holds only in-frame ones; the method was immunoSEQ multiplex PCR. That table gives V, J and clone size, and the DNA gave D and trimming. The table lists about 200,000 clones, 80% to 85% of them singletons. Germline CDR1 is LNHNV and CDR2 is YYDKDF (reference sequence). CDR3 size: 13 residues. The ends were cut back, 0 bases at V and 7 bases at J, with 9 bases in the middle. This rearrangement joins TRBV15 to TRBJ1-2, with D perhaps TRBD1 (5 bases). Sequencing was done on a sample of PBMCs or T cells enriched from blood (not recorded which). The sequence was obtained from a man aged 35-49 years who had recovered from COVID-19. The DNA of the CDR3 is TGTGCCACCAGCAGAGAAAGGGGCCCTGGCTACACCTTC. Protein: CATSRERGPGYTF.